The 18 T cell receptor beta chains given below trace back to one sample, sequenced in a study of blood T cell repertoires in COVID-19. The protocol was immunoSEQ multiplex PCR, while the TCRdb copy is restricted to in-frame clones and leaves out a portion. The sample holds 300,000 to 400,000 clones, approximately 86% seen once. Source material: peripheral blood. Receptors originate from a man aged 30-40 years with COVID-19, enrolled during active disease.

This rearrangement joins TRBV30 to TRBJ2-5; TRBD1 matches at 12 bases. Trimming cost V 5 bases and J 5 bases; bases outside gene matches: 6. CDR1 GTSNPN and CDR2 SVGIG come from the germline V gene (reference sequence). This CDR3 spans 14 amino acids. The DNA for the CDR3 is TGTGCCTGGGGCGCGGGACAGGGGGCGGAGACCCAGTACTTC. Its translation is CAWGAGQGAETQYF. Filled out from reference TRBV30 and TRBJ2-5, the complete variable domain reads SQTIHQWPATLVQPVGSPLSLECTVEGTSNPNLYWYRQAAGRGLQLLFYSVGIGQISSEVPQNLSASRPQDRQFILSSKKLLLSDSGFYLCAWGAGQGAETQYFGPGTRLLVL.

The V and J genes are TRBV7-7 and TRBJ2-1; 9 nucleotides match TRBD1. Germline CDR1 reads SSHAT; CDR2 reads FNYEAQ (reference sequence). This CDR3 contains 16 residues. Trimming at V came to 4 bases and at J to 8 bases, leaving 12 bases not matched to a gene. The CDR3 here is CASSSSPGQGVHEQFF. The CDR3 DNA reads TGTGCCAGCAGCTCTTCCCCGGGACAGGGTGTCCATGAGCAGTTCTTC. The entire variable domain, with the rest obtained from reference TRBV7-7 and TRBJ2-1, is as follows: GAGVSQSPRYKVTKRGQDVTLRCDPISSHATLYWYQQALGQGPEFLTYFNYEAQPDKSGLPSDRFSAERPEGSISTLTIQRTEQRDSAMYRCASSSSPGQGVHEQFFGPGTRLTVL.

The V call is TRBV2, the J call TRBJ1-5, with D unresolved. The CDR3 extends over 14 amino acids. Germline CDR1 is SNHLY and CDR2 is FYNNEI. Trimming left V 5 bases short and J 6 bases short, with 14 bases between. The CDR3 here is CASSLPSTLQPQHF. For the CDR3, the DNA is TGTGCCAGCAGTCTCCCCTCGACTCTTCAGCCCCAGCATTTT.

The chain joins TRBV6-2 or TRBV6-3 to TRBJ1-1, with 7 bases identical to TRBD1. The CDR3 consists of 13 residues. The germline gives CDR1 MNHEY, CDR2 SVGEGT. J was trimmed by 11 bases and V by 2 bases; bases with no gene match: 8. The CDR3 region has the DNA TGTGCCAGCAGTTACCCCTTACAGGGGTCGGCTTTCTTT. It translates to CASSYPLQGSAFF.

This chain joins TRBV6-4 and TRBJ2-7, with 7 bases matching TRBD2. CDR3 length equals 21 residues. Looked up from germline, CDR1 is MRHNA and CDR2 is SNTAGT. Losses at the gene ends were 0 bases for V and 3 bases for J; bases not matched to a gene: 23. The CDR3, as DNA: TGTGCCAGCAGTGACTCTTTACCGGGACTATACTCTAGTGGCCTTAACTACGAGCAGTACTTC. Translation gives CASSDSLPGLYSSGLNYEQYF.

V is TRBV18 and J is TRBJ2-1; a possible D gene is TRBD1 (5 bases). The germline gives CDR1 KGHSH, CDR2 LQKENI. Trimming stripped 0 bases from V and 7 bases from J, with 16 bases between. The CDR3 has 16 residues. The CDR3 DNA reads TGTGCCAGCTCACCACCATCGGGCAGGGTGGCAAATGAGCAGTTCTTC. This gives the protein CASSPPSGRVANEQFF.

The chain is built from TRBV5-4 and TRBJ2-6; 11 nucleotides agree with TRBD1. CDR3 length: 18 residues. Trimming cost V 0 bases and J 2 bases; bases outside gene matches: 4. Germline V gene lookup returns CDR1 SGHNT and CDR2 YYREEE (reference sequence). The chain's CDR3 is CASSLGGQGAAGANVLTF. The CDR3 coding sequence is TGTGCCAGCAGCTTGGGAGGACAGGGGGCGGCTGGGGCCAACGTCCTGACTTTC.

This chain uses TRBV5-1 with TRBJ2-5; the D gene is possibly TRBD1 (5 bases). The CDR3 loop spans 14 amino acids. Trimming stripped 2 bases from V and 1 base from J, with 9 bases between. Germline V gives CDR1 SGHRS, CDR2 YFSETQ. In DNA form, the CDR3 reads TGCGCCAGCAGCTTTGCGGACACCCAAGAGACCCAGTACTTC. This encodes CASSFADTQETQYF.

The chain links TRBV30 to TRBJ1-2, with 7 bases aligning to TRBD1. Trimming removed 2 bases from V and 7 bases from J; junction bases left unmatched: 4. Germline V gene data show CDR1 as GTSNPN and CDR2 as SVGIG (reference sequence). This CDR3 has 12 amino acids. As DNA, the CDR3 is TGTGCCTGGAGTCTTACAGGGGCTGGCTACACCTTC. The encoded protein is CAWSLTGAGYTF.

This chain joins TRBV5-5 and TRBJ2-7; D remains unclear. Trimming left V 0 bases short and J 9 bases short, with 7 bases between. The CDR3 contains 11 residues. CDR1 SGHKS and CDR2 YYEKEE come from the germline V gene (reference sequence). The CDR3: CASSLGLGQYF. In nucleotides, the CDR3 is TGTGCCAGCAGCTTGGGTCTCGGGCAGTACTTC.

CDR3 in DNA: TGTGCCAGTAGTCTAGGACAGGGAGGAACCTACGAGCAGTACTTC. It translates to CASSLGQGGTYEQYF. V gene TRBV19 combines with J gene TRBJ2-7; 8 bases are a match to TRBD1. In germline, CDR1 is LNHDA, CDR2 SQIVND (reference sequence). V gave up 5 bases and J gave up 2 bases; unmatched junction bases: 8. The CDR3 runs 15 residues.

The rearrangement joins TRBV28 to TRBJ2-7; D possibly corresponds to TRBD1 (6 bases). V was clipped by 1 base and J by 2 bases, with 15 bases between them. The germline V gene encodes CDR1 MDHEN and CDR2 SYDVKM. The CDR3 is 16 amino acids. The CDR3 here is CASSLYGTHGTYEQYF. The CDR3, as DNA: TGTGCCAGCAGTTTATATGGGACACACGGAACCTACGAGCAGTACTTC.

V and J are TRBV28 and TRBJ1-2; 8 nucleotides align to TRBD1. V was clipped by 4 bases and J by 6 bases; unmatched bases: 7. The CDR3 is 14 residues long. Germline-derived CDR1 and CDR2 are MDHEN and SYDVKM. The CDR3 region has the DNA TGTGCCAGCAGTTGGCCAGGGGGCGCCAATGGCTACACCTTC. Amino acid sequence: CASSWPGGANGYTF.

For this clone: This is likely a read error, given that the CDR3 carries no conserved phenylalanine or tryptophan at its end. The DNA is left out, because the CDR3 cannot be placed on it with certainty; the CDR3 is given as TCRdb lists it. V and J are TRBV7-2 and TRBJ2-3; the table names TRBD2, a call not compared with the DNA. The CDR3 spans 15 residues, counting both ends. Germline CDR1 SGHTA, CDR2 FQGNSA. This chain's CDR3 is CASSLSPSGGQTPSL.

The V gene is TRBV18, the J gene TRBJ2-5; tentatively, D is TRBD2 (6 bases). Trimming removed 1 base from V and 5 bases from J, with 17 bases in between. The CDR3 is made up of 16 amino acids. Looked up from germline, CDR1 is KGHSH and CDR2 is LQKENI. This CDR3 reads CASSPRGVGGSETQYF. Written as DNA, the CDR3 is TGTGCCAGCTCACCACGTGGGGTAGGAGGGTCCGAGACCCAGTACTTC.

The chain couples TRBV19 to TRBJ1-4; the match to TRBD1 covers 7 bases. CDR1 and CDR2 from the germline V gene are LNHDA and SQIVND (reference sequence). V shed 2 bases, J shed 10 bases, and the junction held 7 bases outside the gene matches. The CDR3 has 14 residues. CDR3 protein: CASSIRQGIGKLFF. CDR3 nucleotides: TGTGCCAGTAGTATAAGACAGGGAATAGGAAAACTGTTTTTT.

The V and J genes are TRBV7-2 and TRBJ1-2, with TRBD1 identical over 10 bases. The CDR3 contains 14 residues. Germline V lookup: CDR1 SGHTA, CDR2 FQGNSA. Trimming cost V 1 base and J 7 bases; bases outside gene matches: 3. The CDR3 nucleotides read TGTGCCAGCAGCTTAGGGGACAGGGGACGTGGCTACACCTTC. Translating it yields CASSLGDRGRGYTF.

The chain links TRBV6-2 or TRBV6-3 to TRBJ1-4; D unclear. Trimming removed 1 base from V and 0 bases from J, with 6 bases in between. The germline V gene has CDR1 MNHEY and CDR2 SVGEGT. This CDR3 contains 15 residues. In DNA form, the CDR3 reads TGTGCCAGCAGTTACTACAGTGCAACTAATGAAAAACTGTTTTTT. As protein: CASSYYSATNEKLFF.